These 22 T cell receptor beta chains share one sample of origin, sequenced in a study of T cell repertoires in cytomegalovirus infection. Their target antigens are unknown. A single record per CDR3 protein comes from TCRdb applying MiXCR to the reads. The sample shows about half a million distinct CDR3 sequences, roughly a third of them seen only once. The sequencing here drew on cultured PBMCs, taken from culture after CMV antigen stimulation. These receptors all stem from a human donor in good health (CMV status not recorded). Some clones in this sample may be carry-over from other donors' samples.

V and J are TRBV24-1 and TRBJ2-6; D is unresolved. The V gene lost 3 bases and the J gene lost 4 bases, with 3 bases spanning the gap. There are 13 residues in the CDR3. CDR1 and CDR2 (germline): KGHDR, SFDVKD. CDR3 sequence reads: CATSDEGANVLTF. The CDR3 DNA reads as TGTGCCACCAGTGATGAAGGGGCCAACGTCCTGACTTTC.

This chain joins TRBV7-9 and TRBJ1-6; 9 nucleotides agree with TRBD1. V trimming: 5 bases; J trimming: 7 bases; junction bases outside the gene matches: 6. The CDR3 spans 15 residues. CDR1 is SEHNR, CDR2 FQNEAQ, per germline (reference sequence). The CDR3: CASSLSGTGNSPLHF. The CDR3 bases are TGTGCCAGCAGCCTATCGGGGACAGGGAATTCACCCCTCCACTTT.

J is TRBJ2-1 and V is TRBV12-3 or TRBV12-4; 9 bases line up with TRBD2. Trimming removed 5 bases from V and 5 bases from J; junction bases left unmatched: 7. The CDR3 is made up of 15 amino acids. Here the CDR3 reads CASSLRGTSNNEQFF. In nucleotides, the CDR3 is TGTGCCAGCAGTCTCCGCGGGACTAGCAACAATGAGCAGTTCTTC.

The table lists this clonotype with many counts. The V call is TRBV7-8, the J call TRBJ2-5; no definite D call. Between the trimmed V and J ends, which lost 4 bases and 7 bases, there was a span of 16 bases. The germline gives CDR1 SGHVS, CDR2 FQNEAQ. The CDR3 runs 14 residues. DNA for the CDR3: TGTGCCAGCAGCTCCGCCGGTCTATGGTCGACCCAGTACTTC. This codes for CASSSAGLWSTQYF.

CDR3 bases: TGTGCCAGCAGCGGGACTAGCGGGAGTCGCACAGATACGCAGTATTTT. Translating it yields CASSGTSGSRTDTQYF. The chain carries TRBV2 and TRBJ2-3; TRBD2 matches at 14 bases. Germline CDR1 SNHLY, CDR2 FYNNEI. The CDR3 spans 16 residues. J lost 1 base, V lost 6 bases, and 3 bases had no gene match.

CDR3 nucleotide sequence: TGTGCCACCGACAGGGATAGGGACACTGAAGCTTTCTTT. Its protein is CATDRDRDTEAFF. The V gene is TRBV28, the J gene TRBJ1-1; 7 bases agree with TRBD1. Germline values: CDR1 MDHEN, CDR2 SYDVKM. This CDR3 region has 13 residues. The trim removed 10 bases at V and 3 bases at J, leaving 8 bases unmatched.

The chain has TRBV20-1 and TRBJ2-1; 7 positions match TRBD1. CDR1 and CDR2 (germline): DFQATT, SNEGSKA (reference sequence). The CDR3 is made up of 15 amino acids. The trim removed 2 bases at V and 10 bases at J, leaving 14 bases unmatched. The CDR3 region has the DNA TGCAGTGCTAGAACTGACGGACCCCGAGGGGGCGAGCAGTTCTTC. As protein: CSARTDGPRGGEQFF.

This clonotype was seen a few times. For the CDR3, the DNA is TGTGCCAGCAGCTATGACAGCTATGGCTACACCTTC. Protein: CASSYDSYGYTF. The V call is TRBV7-2, the J call TRBJ1-2; maybe TRBD1 (5 bases). This CDR3 is 12 amino acids long. V was cut by 4 bases and J by 4 bases, with 7 bases left in between. Germline V gene sequence: CDR1 SGHTA, CDR2 FQGNSA.

The chain links TRBV28 to TRBJ2-1; a possible D gene is TRBD1 (5 bases). There are 12 residues in the CDR3. In germline, CDR1 is MDHEN, CDR2 SYDVKM. V lost 5 bases, J lost 9 bases, and 11 bases lay in between. CDR3 sequence reads: CASSAGRGEQFF. CDR3 DNA sequence: TGTGCCAGCAGTGCAGGAAGGGGTGAGCAGTTCTTC.

Only a few counts were recorded for this clonotype. This chain joins TRBV11-2 and TRBJ2-2, with 11 bases fitting TRBD2. The germline V gene has CDR1 SGHAT and CDR2 FQNNGV. V shed 5 bases, J shed 5 bases, and the junction held 4 bases outside the gene matches. The CDR3 has 15 amino acids. Written as DNA, the CDR3 is TGTGCCAGCAGCAGACTAGCGGGAAAAACCGGGGAGCTGTTTTTT. It yields the protein CASSRLAGKTGELFF.

This chain links TRBV6-6 with TRBJ2-7; the D gene is possibly TRBD2 (5 bases). Trimming shortened V by 2 bases and J by 1 base, and 9 bases separated the two germline ends. CDR3 length equals 14 residues. CDR1 is MNHNY and CDR2 is SVGAGI in the germline V gene (reference sequence). The CDR3 bases are TGTGCCAGCAGTTACGGGCGGAGGTCCTACGAGCAGTACTTC. Its protein is CASSYGRRSYEQYF.

The chain recombines TRBV12-3 or TRBV12-4 with TRBJ1-2; perhaps TRBD1 as D (5 bases). The CDR3 is 15 amino acids. The V end was cut by 6 bases, the J end by 4 bases, with 18 bases between. The CDR3 here is CASSDLGGSLYGYTF. The CDR3, as DNA: TGTGCCAGCAGCGACCTGGGGGGGAGCCTCTATGGCTACACCTTC.

The rearrangement links TRBV6-1 to TRBJ1-5, with a possible D match to TRBD1 (5 bases). Trimming removed 5 bases at V and 0 bases at J, with 20 bases between. This CDR3 spans 18 amino acids. Germline loops: CDR1 MNHNS, CDR2 SASEGT. CDR3 bases: TGTGCCAGCAGTCCCACTTGGGAGGGGAAGGGTAGCAATCAGCCCCAGCATTTT. Its protein product is CASSPTWEGKGSNQPQHF.

CDR3 region: CASSQGVAGSSYNSPLHF. As DNA, the CDR3 is TGCGCCAGCAGCCAAGGGGTCGCAGGGAGCTCCTATAATTCACCCCTCCACTTT. The V and J genes are TRBV4-1 and TRBJ1-6, with a weak D call TRBD1 (5 bases). The CDR3 has 18 residues. The V and J ends lost 1 base and 0 bases respectively, with 13 bases between them. Germline lookup yields CDR1 MGHRA and CDR2 YSYEKL.

J is TRBJ1-3 and V is TRBV7-4; 8 bases match TRBD1. The CDR3 loop spans 14 amino acids. Germline values: CDR1 SGHVT, CDR2 SQSDAQ. The J segment lost 0 bases and the V segment lost 10 bases, leaving 5 bases of the junction unmatched. CDR3 amino acids: CATGQAISGNTIYF. The DNA for the CDR3 is TGTGCCACGGGACAGGCGATCTCTGGAAACACCATATATTTT. Complete variable domain (other parts from reference TRBV7-4 and TRBJ1-3): GAGVSQSPRYKVAKRGRDVALRCDSISGHVTLYWYRQTLGQGSEVLTYSQSDAQRDKSGRPSGRFSAERPERSVSTLKIQRTEQGDSAVYLCATGQAISGNTIYFGEGSWLTVV.

The V call is TRBV7-9, the J call TRBJ1-2; no definite D call. The ends were cut back, 2 bases at V and 4 bases at J, with 11 bases in the middle. Germline-derived CDR1 and CDR2 are SEHNR and FQNEAQ (reference sequence). This CDR3 region has 14 residues. CDR3 coding DNA: TGTGCCAGCAGCTTAAACGAGGGCGGCTATGGCTACACCTTC. It translates to CASSLNEGGYGYTF. Together with reference TRBV7-9 and TRBJ1-2, the CDR3 gives the full variable domain: DTGVSQNPRHKITKRGQNVTFRCDPISEHNRLYWYRQTLGQGPEFLTYFQNEAQLEKSRLLSDRFSAERPKGSFSTLEIQRTEQGDSAMYLCASSLNEGGYGYTFGSGTRLTVV.

V gene TRBV6-2 or TRBV6-3 combines with J gene TRBJ2-3; TRBD2 agrees at 7 bases. V dropped 5 bases and J dropped 2; count of bases not matched to a gene: 10. Germline CDR1 reads MNHEY; CDR2 reads SVGEGT. The CDR3 is made up of 16 amino acids. The CDR3 reads CASSNTGTKPTDTQYF. CDR3 in DNA: TGTGCCAGCAGTAACACCGGGACTAAACCCACAGATACGCAGTATTTT.

V gene TRBV24-1 combines with J gene TRBJ2-1; D tentatively reads TRBD1 or TRBD2 (5 bases each). The CDR3 extends over 16 amino acids. From germline, CDR1 is KGHDR and CDR2 SFDVKD. V shed 4 bases and J shed 8 bases, with 20 bases lying between them. The CDR3 loop is CATSDPGTGVGYEQFF. The CDR3 coding sequence is TGTGCCACCAGTGACCCCGGGACCGGAGTAGGTTATGAGCAGTTCTTC.

This clonotype has only a few counts. This rearrangement joins TRBV11-2 to TRBJ1-1, with D unresolved. The CDR3 length is 14 residues. CDR1 is SGHAT and CDR2 is FQNNGV in the germline V gene. Trimming cost V 0 bases and J 1 base, with 6 bases left between them. The DNA for the CDR3 is TGTGCCAGCAGCTTAGATGGCCAGAACACTGAAGCTTTCTTT. Protein sequence: CASSLDGQNTEAFF.

This clonotype has just a few counts. The rearrangement uses TRBV3-1 and TRBJ2-1; 10 positions match TRBD2. The CDR3 consists of 16 residues. V lost 1 base to trimming and J lost 10 bases; unmatched junction nucleotides: 10. Germline CDR1 reads LGHDT; CDR2 reads YNNKEL (reference sequence). CDR3 region: CASSQGASGRGYEQFF. CDR3 nucleotide sequence: TGTGCCAGCAGCCAAGGAGCTAGCGGGAGAGGATACGAGCAGTTCTTC.

This clonotype has just a few counts. The chain links TRBV4-1 to TRBJ2-7; tentatively, D is TRBD2 (6 bases). Trimming took 0 bases from V and 4 from J, leaving 13 bases between them. Per germline, CDR1 MGHRA and CDR2 YSYEKL. The CDR3 totals 15 residues. The DNA of the CDR3 is TGCGCCAGCAGCCAAGATCAAGGGGCGGGGTACGAGCAGTACTTC. Translation: CASSQDQGAGYEQYF.

This clonotype was observed a few times. The chain uses TRBV27 and TRBJ2-1; D ambiguous. The CDR3 loop spans 13 amino acids. Germline V gives CDR1 MNHEY, CDR2 SMNVEV (reference sequence). V lost 7 bases and J lost 3, with 10 bases in between. The CDR3 sequence: CASKKGVYNEQFF. CDR3 sequence (DNA): TGTGCCAGCAAGAAAGGAGTCTACAATGAGCAGTTCTTC.